Listed here are 26 T cell receptor beta chains from one sample, sequenced in a study of blood T cell repertoires in COVID-19. The protocol was immunoSEQ multiplex PCR, while the TCRdb copy is restricted to in-frame clones and leaves out a portion. Seen here are roughly 180,000 clones, 84% observed once, and the top ten hold roughly 7%. The sample taken for sequencing was peripheral blood. Receptors were obtained from a human donor in a cohort sampled during active COVID-19.

V and J are TRBV20-1 and TRBJ2-3, with D possibly matching TRBD2 (6 bases). Trimming removed 1 base from V and 10 bases from J, with 9 bases in between. Per germline, CDR1 DFQATT and CDR2 SNEGSKA (reference sequence). The CDR3 contains 11 residues. The DNA of the CDR3 is TGCAGTGCTAGAGCCGGGGGTGCGCAGTATTTT. This sequence encodes CSARAGGAQYF.

This chain joins TRBV27 and TRBJ2-1; a possible D gene is TRBD1 (6 bases). Germline V gene lookup returns CDR1 MNHEY and CDR2 SMNVEV (reference sequence). This CDR3 has 16 residues. V lost 2 bases and J 2 bases, leaving 13 bases between the germline ends. Here the CDR3 DNA reads TGTGCCAGCAGTTTAAGACTGGGGGCCCCCTACAATGAGCAGTTCTTC. Residues: CASSLRLGAPYNEQFF.

A single count supports this clone. CDR3 nucleotide sequence: TGTGCCAGCAGCTTAGGGCGCGGGGGCTATGGCTACACCTTC. Its protein product is CASSLGRGGYGYTF. The chain combines TRBV7-9 with TRBJ1-2, with D tentatively TRBD1 (5 bases). Per germline, CDR1 SEHNR and CDR2 FQNEAQ (reference sequence). The V end was cut by 1 base, the J end by 4 bases, with 10 bases between. The CDR3 has 14 residues.

This clone came up once. The chain links TRBV5-1 to TRBJ1-4; 8 nucleotides align to TRBD1. Trimming removed 4 bases from V and 8 bases from J; junction bases left unmatched: 10. The CDR3 is 15 amino acids. CDR1 SGHRS and CDR2 YFSETQ come from the germline V gene. CDR3 in DNA: TGCGCCAGCAGCCTAGAACAGGGGGTACGAGAAAAACTGTTTTTT. Its protein is CASSLEQGVREKLFF.

This chain connects TRBV19 to TRBJ2-7, with 9 bases that match TRBD1. The CDR3 has 14 residues. J gave up 5 bases and V 5 bases, and 7 bases lay outside the gene matches. Germline-derived CDR1 and CDR2 are LNHDA and SQIVND (reference sequence). CDR3 coding DNA: TGTGCCAGTAGTCGACAGGGGGTTAGAGACGAGCAGTACTTC. This codes for CASSRQGVRDEQYF.

V usage is TRBV3-1 (or the pseudogene TRBV3-2) and J usage is TRBJ2-6; TRBD1 matches at 8 bases. CDR3 length equals 17 residues. Germline V gene data show CDR1 as LGHDT and CDR2 as YNNKEL (reference sequence). Trimming at V came to 4 bases and at J to 4 bases, leaving 9 bases not matched to a gene. Written as DNA, the CDR3 is TGTGCCAGCAGCCGAGAGACAGGGGCGCGAGGGGCCAACGTCCTGACTTTC. This sequence encodes CASSRETGARGANVLTF.

The chain couples TRBV9 to TRBJ2-1; 12 bases are a match to TRBD2. J lost 5 bases, V lost 1 base, and 1 base had no gene match. CDR3 size: 15 residues. Per the germline V gene, CDR1 is SGDLS and CDR2 is YYNGEE. CDR3 amino acids: CASSVTSGGNNEQFF. Here the CDR3 DNA reads TGTGCCAGCAGCGTAACTAGCGGGGGGAACAATGAGCAGTTCTTC.

As DNA, the CDR3 is TGTGCCAGCAGTGCCTTCGCCGGGGGGGCAGAACTAGACAATGAGCAGTTCTTC. Translating gives CASSAFAGGAELDNEQFF. J is TRBJ2-1 and V is TRBV2; 8 positions agree with TRBD2. Germline assignment: CDR1 SNHLY and CDR2 FYNNEI. The ends lost 4 bases at V and 5 bases at J; junction bases unmatched: 16. The CDR3 spans 18 residues.

V usage is TRBV7-9 and J usage is TRBJ1-2, with D possibly being TRBD1 (6 bases). Trimming left V 7 bases short and J 3 bases short, with 21 bases between. The CDR3 is 16 residues long. Germline values: CDR1 SEHNR, CDR2 FQNEAQ (reference sequence). In DNA form, the CDR3 reads TGTGCCAGCATCGAAGGGGGGGTCGACTTTGACTATGGCTACACCTTC. Translation gives CASIEGGVDFDYGYTF.

V gene TRBV11-2 combines with J gene TRBJ2-7; 9 positions match TRBD1. Trimming cost V 4 bases and J 5 bases; bases outside gene matches: 6. This CDR3 spans 14 amino acids. The germline CDR1 and CDR2 sequences are SGHAT and FQNNGV. The CDR3 DNA is TGTGCCAGCAGCTCGAACAGGGGGCGTCACGAGCAGTACTTC. It yields the protein CASSSNRGRHEQYF.

This chain uses TRBV29-1 with TRBJ2-1; D might be TRBD1 (6 bases). V lost 4 bases and J lost 5, with 15 bases in between. The germline V gene encodes CDR1 SQVTM and CDR2 ANQGSEA. The length of the CDR3 is 14 residues. CDR3 DNA sequence: TGCAGCGTTGCCAGGACAGTGACAAACAATGAGCAGTTCTTC. Amino acids: CSVARTVTNNEQFF.

The rearrangement uses TRBV2 and TRBJ1-1; 7 nucleotides line up with TRBD1. Germline trimming cut 4 bases from V and 4 bases from J; bases unmatched to any gene: 12. Germline lookup yields CDR1 SNHLY and CDR2 FYNNEI. This CDR3 has 16 residues. The CDR3 reads CASSVDRVIGVTEAFF. The CDR3 DNA is TGTGCCAGCAGTGTTGACAGGGTCATAGGTGTCACTGAAGCTTTCTTT.

The gene calls are TRBV12-3 or TRBV12-4 and TRBJ2-1; 9 nucleotides agree with TRBD1. Trimming at V came to 6 bases and at J to 9 bases, leaving 6 bases not matched to a gene. The CDR3 sequence is 13 residues long. CDR3 region: CASRNNRGLEQFF. The CDR3 bases are TGTGCCAGCAGAAATAACAGGGGGCTTGAGCAGTTCTTC.

The V and J genes are TRBV18 and TRBJ2-6; tentatively, D is TRBD1 (5 bases). This CDR3 comprises 16 residues. The V and J ends lost 2 bases and 0 bases respectively, with 8 bases between them. Looked up from germline, CDR1 is KGHSH and CDR2 is LQKENI. The DNA of the CDR3 is TGTGCCAGCTCACCAGACAGCCTCTCTGGGGCCAACGTCCTGACTTTC. It translates to CASSPDSLSGANVLTF.

This clone was seen a few times. The chain recombines TRBV10-1 with TRBJ2-1, with 11 bases identical to TRBD2. The CDR3 runs 13 residues. CDR1 and CDR2 (germline): WNHNN, SYGVQD (reference sequence). The V gene end was trimmed by 6 bases and the J gene end by 15 bases; junction bases not matched to a gene: 10. The CDR3 bases are TGCGCCAGCAGCACCCTAGCGGGGGGCCGTCTGTTCTTC. It specifies CASSTLAGGRLFF.

V is TRBV5-1 and J is TRBJ1-6, with TRBD1 as a possible D gene (5 bases). Trimming removed 6 bases at V and 6 bases at J, with 10 bases between. Germline V gives CDR1 SGHRS, CDR2 YFSETQ. The CDR3 spans 13 residues. Here the CDR3 reads CASKETANSPLHF. In DNA, the CDR3 is TGCGCCAGCAAAGAGACAGCTAATTCACCCCTCCACTTT.

The genes are TRBV5-4 and TRBJ1-4; TRBD1 matches at 7 bases. V lost 4 bases and J lost 6; bases outside the gene matches: 9. This CDR3 spans 15 amino acids. Germline V lookup: CDR1 SGHNT, CDR2 YYREEE (reference sequence). The CDR3 bases are TGTGCCAGCAGCATGGGTGGGACAGTTTATGAAAAACTGTTTTTT. Its protein product is CASSMGGTVYEKLFF.

The chain is built from TRBV13 and TRBJ2-1; 8 nucleotides align to TRBD2. Germline CDR1 and CDR2: PRHDT and FYEKMQ (reference sequence). V lost 4 bases and J lost 0; bases outside the gene matches: 14. This CDR3 has 19 amino acids. Written as DNA, the CDR3 is TGTGCCAGCAGCTCCCCCCCTCTAGCGGGCGAAAGCTCCTACAATGAGCAGTTCTTC. Translated, it gives CASSSPPLAGESSYNEQFF.

V is TRBV3-1 (or the pseudogene TRBV3-2) and J is TRBJ2-1; D is perhaps TRBD2 (7 bases). Germline values: CDR1 LGHDT, CDR2 YNNKEL (reference sequence). Trimming shortened V by 2 bases and J by 3 bases, and 20 bases separated the two germline ends. This CDR3 is 18 amino acids long. CDR3 in DNA: TGTGCCAGCAGCCAAAAGGGGGGGCTCGGGGCGAACTACAATGAGCAGTTCTTC. It yields the protein CASSQKGGLGANYNEQFF.

The V and J genes are TRBV5-6 and TRBJ2-5; 12 bases map to TRBD1. The germline V gene encodes CDR1 SGHDT and CDR2 YYEEEE. The CDR3 length is 16 residues. Unmatched junction bases numbered 4, after V lost 2 bases and J lost 2 bases. The CDR3 nucleotides are TGTGCCAGCAGCTTCGGGACAGGGGGCTATCAAGAGACCCAGTACTTC. Translation: CASSFGTGGYQETQYF.

This chain uses TRBV5-1 with TRBJ1-2; D uncertain. CDR1 SGHRS and CDR2 YFSETQ come from the germline V gene. The CDR3 runs 13 residues. V lost 4 bases, J lost 2 bases, and 9 bases lay in between. In DNA, the CDR3 is TGCGCCAGCAGCGAGCCCCCGAACTATGGCTACACCTTC. Amino acids: CASSEPPNYGYTF.

The V gene is TRBV3-1 (or the pseudogene TRBV3-2), the J gene TRBJ2-7, with 9 bases lining up with TRBD1. The J segment lost 3 bases and the V segment lost 4 bases, leaving 4 bases of the junction unmatched. CDR3 length: 14 residues. Germline CDR1 and CDR2: LGHDT and YNNKEL (reference sequence). This CDR3 is CASSLGTGSYEQYF. CDR3 coding DNA: TGTGCCAGCAGCCTCGGGACAGGGAGCTACGAGCAGTACTTC.

This sequence joins TRBV7-8 and TRBJ2-2; TRBD1 aligns across 8 bases. The germline V gene encodes CDR1 SGHVS and CDR2 FQNEAQ. J gave up 4 bases and V 4 bases, and 5 bases lay outside the gene matches. CDR3 length: 15 amino acids. CDR3 residues: CASSSDRVITGELFF. CDR3 nucleotide sequence: TGTGCCAGCAGCTCGGACAGGGTCATCACCGGGGAGCTGTTTTTT.

V is TRBV15 and J is TRBJ1-2, with D perhaps TRBD1 (6 bases). Deletions cut 5 bases from V and 4 bases from J, with 14 bases between. The CDR3 totals 14 residues. Germline assignment: CDR1 LNHNV and CDR2 YYDKDF (reference sequence). CDR3 DNA: TGTGCCACCAGCTGGGGGGGGGACATCTATGGCTACACCTTC. Translating it yields CATSWGGDIYGYTF.

V is TRBV6-1 and J is TRBJ1-5, with TRBD1 as a possible D gene (5 bases). Germline V gene lookup returns CDR1 MNHNS and CDR2 SASEGT. The CDR3 is made up of 15 amino acids. The V end lost 0 bases, the J end lost 6 bases, and 12 bases lay between the germline ends. CDR3 in amino acids: CASSEALGGGQPQHF. Written as DNA, the CDR3 is TGTGCCAGCAGTGAAGCGCTCGGGGGGGGTCAGCCCCAGCATTTT.

This clone was counted a single time. The V gene is TRBV9, the J gene TRBJ2-7, with TRBD2 as a possible D gene (6 bases). Germline CDR1 is SGDLS and CDR2 is YYNGEE. The CDR3 runs 14 residues. Deletions cut 3 bases from V and 3 bases from J, with 13 bases between. CDR3 loop: CASSGLGRGYEQYF. CDR3 nucleotides: TGTGCCAGCAGCGGCCTCGGGAGAGGCTACGAGCAGTACTTC.